The rows below give T cell receptor beta chains drawn from one sample of a study of T cell repertoires in cytomegalovirus infection. TCRdb reprocessed the reads via MiXCR and lists one record per CDR3 protein. The table lists 150,000 to 200,000 distinct CDR3 sequences, roughly 18% of them singletons. The source material was CD8+ T cells from PBMCs. The receptors were gathered from a human donor in good health (CMV status not recorded). Some clones in this sample may be carry-over from other donors' samples. Each CDR3 is given with its conserved first and last residue. D genes are given only for firm matches. For some rows the clone size is stated as once, few or many, or as a class when expanded; others skip it.

few	TRBV7-2	NA	TRBJ2-7	CASSPHLTFYEQYF	TGTGCCAGCAGCCCCCACCTGACATTTTACGAGCAGTACTTC
few	TRBV28	TRBD2	TRBJ2-1	CASSLSGSIHNEQFF	TGTGCCAGCAGCCTGAGCGGGAGTATCCACAATGAGCAGTTCTTC
few	TRBV7-2	TRBD2	TRBJ2-3	CASRYLGLESDTQYF	TGTGCCAGCCGCTACCTGGGACTAGAGTCGGATACGCAGTATTTT
few	TRBV6-2/TRBV6-3	NA	TRBJ1-1	CASSYGTVNTEAFF	TGTGCCAGCAGTTACGGAACGGTGAACACTGAAGCTTTCTTT
few	TRBV28	NA	TRBJ2-2	CASRLRVDANTGELFF	TGTGCCAGCAGGCTGAGGGTCGACGCGAACACCGGGGAGCTGTTTTTT
NA	TRBV6-2/TRBV6-3	NA	TRBJ2-6	CATSIGSGANVLTF	TGTGCTACCAGCATTGGCTCTGGGGCCAACGTCCTGACTTTC
few	TRBV7-2	NA	TRBJ2-7	CASTYGGNEQYF	TGTGCCAGCACATATGGCGGGAACGAGCAGTACTTC
many	TRBV20-1	TRBD1	TRBJ2-2	CSARERGRQGQNTGELFF	TGCAGTGCTAGAGAGAGGGGCCGACAGGGACAGAACACCGGGGAGCTGTTTTTT
few	TRBV23-1	NA	TRBJ2-7	CASSQGVTSSYEQYF	TGCGCCAGCAGCCAAGGGGTGACGAGCTCCTACGAGCAGTACTTC
few	TRBV27	NA	TRBJ2-3	CASRQLSTDTQYF	TGTGCCAGCAGACAACTCAGCACAGATACGCAGTATTTT
NA	TRBV7-2	NA	TRBJ2-3	CASSFLLATDTQYF	TGTGCCAGCAGCTTCTTACTAGCCACAGATACGCAGTATTTT
many	TRBV7-2	TRBD2	TRBJ2-5	CASSLAPGRETQYF	TGTGCCAGCAGCCTGGCGCCCGGGAGGGAGACCCAGTACTTC
few	TRBV28	TRBD1	TRBJ2-7	CASRTNRGPYEQYF	TGTGCCAGCAGAACCAACAGGGGGCCGTACGAGCAGTACTTC
NA	TRBV6-6	TRBD2	TRBJ2-7	CASSYSGLAEREQYF	TGTGCCAGCAGTTACTCAGGGCTAGCGGAGAGGGAGCAGTACTTC
NA	TRBV19	NA	TRBJ1-3	CASSILGLGGTIYF	TGTGCCAGTAGTATTTTAGGCCTCGGAGGCACCATATATTTT
few	TRBV20-1	NA	TRBJ2-5	CSAATRDWETQYF	TGCAGTGCAGCTACTCGGGACTGGGAGACCCAGTACTTC
few	TRBV6-2/TRBV6-3	TRBD1	TRBJ1-1	CASSRDSFTEAFF	TGTGCCAGCAGTCGGGACAGTTTCACTGAAGCTTTCTTT
few	TRBV12-3/TRBV12-4	TRBD1	TRBJ1-2	CASSRGQDYGYTF	TGTGCCAGCAGTCGAGGACAGGACTATGGCTACACCTTC
NA	TRBV20-1	TRBD1	TRBJ2-1	CSAGDRVDEQFF	TGCAGTGCCGGGGACAGGGTAGATGAGCAGTTCTTC
NA	TRBV7-2	NA	TRBJ2-3	CASSPRQAGGPPDTQYF	TGTGCCAGCAGCCCACGCCAAGCCGGGGGGCCCCCAGATACGCAGTATTTT
NA	TRBV6-1	NA	TRBJ2-5	CASSGWDSSSVVETQYF	TGTGCCAGCAGTGGATGGGACTCGTCATCGGTAGTGGAGACCCAGTACTTC
few	TRBV7-2	TRBD2	TRBJ2-1	CASSSGSGREYNEQFF	TGTGCCAGCAGCAGCGGTAGCGGGAGGGAATACAATGAGCAGTTCTTC
NA	TRBV7-9	NA	TRBJ1-5	CASSLGGGQLTRWDNQPQHF	TGTGCCAGCAGCTTAGGGGGTGGCCAACTTACAAGGTGGGACAATCAGCCCCAGCATTTT
few	TRBV10-2	NA	TRBJ1-5	CASSESAGGQPQHF	TGCGCCAGCAGTGAGTCGGCGGGCGGGCAGCCCCAGCATTTT
few	TRBV7-2	NA	TRBJ2-1	CASSLGRANSYNEQFF	TGTGCCAGCAGCTTAGGGAGGGCAAACTCCTACAATGAGCAGTTCTTC
NA	TRBV11-2	NA	TRBJ2-2	CASSFNRRVVTGELFF	TGTGCCAGCAGCTTTAATAGGAGGGTCGTCACCGGGGAGCTGTTTTTT
NA	TRBV7-6	TRBD1	TRBJ2-1	CASSLGPSGTDNEQFF	TGTGCCAGCAGCTTGGGCCCTTCCGGGACAGACAATGAGCAGTTCTTC
few	TRBV20-1	NA	TRBJ2-1	CSAISPGYEQFF	TGCAGTGCTATAAGCCCGGGGTATGAGCAGTTCTTC
NA	TRBV7-9	TRBD2	TRBJ2-3	CASRTSGSSTDTQYF	TGTGCCAGCAGAACTAGCGGGAGTTCCACAGATACGCAGTATTTT
few	TRBV23-1	NA	TRBJ2-1	CASSPPQQGTYNEQFF	TGCGCCAGCAGTCCGCCTCAACAGGGTACCTACAATGAGCAGTTCTTC
NA	TRBV7-8	TRBD2	TRBJ2-2	CASSLRMTSGNTGELFF	TGTGCCAGCAGCCTCCGGATGACTAGCGGCAACACCGGGGAGCTGTTTTTT
few	TRBV11-2	NA	TRBJ2-7	CASTPWGASYEQYF	TGTGCCAGCACCCCTTGGGGAGCCTCCTACGAGCAGTACTTC
NA	TRBV27	TRBD1	TRBJ2-3	CASRGPGDRGTDTQYF	TGTGCCAGCAGGGGGCCGGGGGACAGGGGCACAGATACGCAGTATTTT
NA	TRBV7-2	NA	TRBJ1-5	CASSLGGNLREPQHF	TGTGCCAGCAGCTTAGGGGGGAACCTCCGCGAGCCCCAGCATTTT
few	TRBV28	TRBD2	TRBJ2-1	CASNVAGLNNEQFF	TGTGCCAGCAATGTAGCGGGGCTGAACAATGAGCAGTTCTTC
many	TRBV12-3/TRBV12-4	TRBD1	TRBJ2-7	CASSPGQVSYEQYF	TGTGCCAGCAGCCCCGGACAGGTCTCCTACGAGCAGTACTTC
many	TRBV7-2	TRBD1	TRBJ2-7	CASSFWDRGDYEQYF	TGTGCCAGCAGCTTTTGGGACAGGGGGGACTACGAGCAGTACTTC
few	TRBV6-2/TRBV6-3	TRBD1	TRBJ1-1	CASSTGGSRTEAFF	TGTGCCAGCAGCACAGGGGGAAGTCGGACTGAAGCTTTCTTT
NA	TRBV29-1	NA	TRBJ1-2	CSVVRTNGYTF	TGCAGCGTGGTCAGAACTAATGGCTACACCTTC
few	TRBV27	NA	TRBJ2-1	CASTGGYQYNEQFF	TGTGCCAGCACCGGGGGATATCAGTACAATGAGCAGTTCTTC
few	TRBV7-2	NA	TRBJ2-5	CASSPRRETQYF	TGTGCCAGCAGCCCTCGACGGGAGACCCAGTACTTC
NA	TRBV19	TRBD1	TRBJ1-6	CASSISGGDSPLHF	TGTGCCAGTAGTATATCAGGGGGTGATTCACCCCTCCACTTT
few	TRBV4-1	NA	TRBJ1-2	CASSQIQGSYGYTF	TGCGCCAGCAGCCAGATACAGGGTAGCTATGGCTACACCTTC